This TCR beta chain was found in a study of blood T cell repertoires in COVID-19. Study details: The United States, Italy and Spain were the sources of the acute and convalescent COVID-19 samples. The analysed material was cDNA or gDNA that came from T cells, B-cell-depleted T cells, or PBMCs.

This clone was detected a few times. Original methodology: The authors estimated nucleated cell counts from reference gene primer amplification. Profiled with immunoSEQ multiplex PCR; TCRdb holds only in-frame clones, not every one. V, J and clone size were drawn from that table, and D and trimming were deduced from the DNA. The sample comprises approximately 210,000 clones, 92% of which are singletons, and around 1.2% rests with the top ten. The CDR3 is 14 amino acids. V was pared by 4 bases and J by 2 bases, with 7 bases between. Germline V CDR1 and CDR2: SGHRS, YFSETQ. This chain connects TRBV5-1 to TRBJ2-6; no clear D. The sequence came from a man aged 25 to 45 with acute or convalescent COVID-19. Sequencing used peripheral blood. The CDR3 sequence is CASSAQTGANVLTF. The CDR3 DNA follows: TGCGCCAGCAGCGCCCAGACTGGGGCCAACGTCCTGACTTTC.